The 14 T cell receptor beta chains in this list originate from one sample, sequenced in a study of T cell responses to AZD1222 COVID-19 vaccine listed by TCRdb under 2021. Explained via the paper, the time point label denotes: about 28 days (+/-7) after the second vaccine dose. Library construction relied on the immunoSEQ multiplex PCR assay. TCRdb took over this immuneACCESS table, retaining in-frame rearrangements with V and J assigned. Such tables are incomplete; in checked studies, under half of the missing clones stem from an unresolved V gene, and the remainder is unexplained. Present in this sample are 120,000 or so clones, roughly 88% of which were seen just once. Around 27% of the sample comes from the top ten. Sample: peripheral blood, taken 28 days after the second AZD1222 dose. These receptors came from an adult who received the AZD1222 COVID-19 vaccine.

The chain links TRBV18 to TRBJ1-1; D is unresolved. This CDR3 spans 11 amino acids. From germline, CDR1 is KGHSH and CDR2 LQKENI. Trimming cost V 6 bases and J 4 bases, with 6 bases left between them. CDR3: CASSYPTEAFF. DNA of the CDR3: TGTGCCAGCTCTTACCCCACTGAAGCTTTCTTT. The complete variable domain, with remaining parts taken from reference TRBV18 and TRBJ1-1, reads NAGVMQNPRHLVRRRGQEARLRCSPMKGHSHVYWYRQLPEEGLKFMVYLQKENIIDESGMPKERFSAEFPKEGPSILRIQQVVRGDSAAYFCASSYPTEAFFGQGTRLTVV.

The V gene is TRBV7-9, the J gene TRBJ1-6, with D maybe TRBD1 (6 bases). The CDR3 runs to 12 residues. Germline assignment: CDR1 SEHNR and CDR2 FQNEAQ (reference sequence). Trimming stripped 9 bases from V and 10 bases from J, with 13 bases between. CDR3 residues: CARETGKSPLHF. Written as DNA, the CDR3 is TGTGCCAGAGAAACAGGGAAGTCACCCCTCCACTTT.

The rearrangement joins TRBV5-1 to TRBJ1-2; D remains ambiguous. Per germline, CDR1 SGHRS and CDR2 YFSETQ. Trimming shortened V by 2 bases and J by 2 bases, and 7 bases separated the two germline ends. This CDR3 has 13 residues. As DNA, the CDR3 is TGCGCCAGCAGCTTCACAGCCAACTATGGCTACACCTTC. Its protein is CASSFTANYGYTF.

The chain carries TRBV15 and TRBJ2-5; D is tentatively TRBD1 or TRBD2 (5 bases each). Germline V CDR1 and CDR2: LNHNV, YYDKDF (reference sequence). This CDR3 is built from 15 residues. Trimming left V 1 base short and J 1 base short, with 10 bases between. Here the CDR3 reads CATSRAPGPQETQYF. The CDR3 DNA follows: TGTGCCACCAGCAGAGCTCCGGGACCCCAAGAGACCCAGTACTTC.

Of note for this clone: This sample also contains other DNA sequences that code for the same CDR3. This chain joins TRBV20-1 and TRBJ2-3; D is ambiguous. Germline V gene sequence: CDR1 DFQATT, CDR2 SNEGSKA (reference sequence). This CDR3 spans 10 amino acids. V lost 6 bases to trimming and J lost 3 bases, with 4 bases between them. This chain's CDR3 is CSARTDTQYF. The CDR3 nucleotides are TGCAGTGCCAGGACAGATACGCAGTATTTT.

This chain joins TRBV7-9 and TRBJ1-2, with D unclear. The CDR3 covers 16 residues. Germline V gene lookup returns CDR1 SEHNR and CDR2 FQNEAQ (reference sequence). V shed 4 bases and J shed 2 bases, with 17 bases lying between them. CDR3 bases: TGTGCCAGCAGCTCTCGGTTAGGACGGAACAACTATGGCTACACCTTC. Encoded protein: CASSSRLGRNNYGYTF.

This clone came up a few times. The chain joins TRBV28 to TRBJ2-7; TRBD1 aligns across 12 bases. Germline CDR1 is MDHEN and CDR2 is SYDVKM. The CDR3 extends over 15 amino acids. The V gene end was trimmed by 3 bases and the J gene end by 5 bases; junction bases not matched to a gene: 5. The CDR3, as DNA: TGTGCCAGCAGTTTTCCGGGGACAGGGGGCGACGAGCAGTACTTC. It specifies CASSFPGTGGDEQYF.

This sequence joins TRBV5-6 and TRBJ2-7; 9 positions match TRBD1. Germline V CDR1 and CDR2: SGHDT, YYEEEE. J was trimmed by 3 bases and V by 6 bases; bases with no gene match: 13. This CDR3 spans 16 amino acids. CDR3 bases: TGTGCCAGCACCGAGAGACCCGGGACAGGGCGCTACGAGCAGTACTTC. Translation gives CASTERPGTGRYEQYF.

The chain links TRBV5-5 to TRBJ1-1; TRBD1 matches at 8 bases. CDR1 and CDR2 (germline): SGHKS, YYEKEE (reference sequence). The CDR3 sequence is 14 residues long. The ends lost 1 base at V and 4 bases at J; junction bases unmatched: 3. The CDR3 DNA follows: TGTGCCAGCAGCTTGACAGGGGGAAGCACTGAAGCTTTCTTT. Its protein is CASSLTGGSTEAFF.

The chain carries TRBV5-4 and TRBJ1-1; the D gene is possibly TRBD1 (6 bases). Germline CDR1 and CDR2: SGHNT and YYREEE (reference sequence). V lost 0 bases and J 0 bases, leaving 9 bases between the germline ends. The CDR3 covers 15 residues. The DNA of the CDR3 is TGTGCCAGCAGCTTGGATGGGACATTGAACACTGAAGCTTTCTTT. This translates into CASSLDGTLNTEAFF.

The genes are TRBV28 and TRBJ1-2; D call uncertain. CDR1 MDHEN and CDR2 SYDVKM come from the germline V gene. V gave up 7 bases and J gave up 8 bases, with 14 bases separating them. The CDR3 has 12 amino acids. CDR3 in amino acids: CASTLGIGGYTF. The CDR3 DNA is TGTGCCAGCACTCTAGGTATTGGGGGCTACACCTTC.

V usage is TRBV6-2 or TRBV6-3 and J usage is TRBJ1-1; D perhaps matches TRBD1 (6 bases). Trimming removed 2 bases from V and 4 bases from J, with 11 bases in between. Germline lookup yields CDR1 MNHEY and CDR2 SVGEGT. The CDR3 sequence is 14 residues long. CDR3 nucleotide sequence: TGTGCCAGCAGTTACGGGGGGCCTGGCACTGAAGCTTTCTTT. It translates to CASSYGGPGTEAFF.

The V and J genes are TRBV6-1 and TRBJ1-2; TRBD1 agrees at 8 bases. Germline V gives CDR1 MNHNS, CDR2 SASEGT. The trim removed 3 bases at V and 7 bases at J, leaving 16 bases unmatched. This CDR3 comprises 17 residues. In DNA, the CDR3 is TGTGCCAGCAGTGAGCAAAGGGGTGCAGGGGGCCTGGCTGGCTACACCTTC. Translated, it gives CASSEQRGAGGLAGYTF.

The chain has TRBV7-2 and TRBJ2-2, with D unclear. V gave up 3 bases and J gave up 11 bases, with 16 bases separating them. CDR1 SGHTA and CDR2 FQGNSA come from the germline V gene. This CDR3 has 14 residues. CDR3 in amino acids: CASSFVIGSRELFF. As DNA, the CDR3 is TGTGCCAGCAGCTTTGTGATAGGGTCACGAGAGCTGTTTTTT.